The clone carrying this T cell receptor beta chain was seen ten or more times. These data originate in a study of T cells in Graves' hyperthyroidism and ophthalmopathy. Amplification of TCR beta CDR3 regions used RNA as the template. The HTBI primer set was used in a first-round RT-PCR of the TCR CDR3. MiXCR was run by TCRdb on the multiplex PCR reads, yielding one entry per CDR3 protein. The data show 300,000 to 450,000 distinct CDR3 sequences, about a sixth seen once. Sample: blood. The clonotype was recovered from a woman under 40 with Graves' hyperthyroidism that later progressed to Graves' ophthalmopathy.

DNA for the CDR3: TGTGCCAGCAGCGGTCACAGGGGTAGTAGCGGGAGCCGATACAATGAGCAGTTCTTC. Translated: CASSGHRGSSGSRYNEQFF. The J gene is TRBJ2-1, the V gene TRBV7-9; TRBD2 aligns across 9 bases. Germline CDR1 SEHNR, CDR2 FQNEAQ (reference sequence). The CDR3 totals 19 residues. Trimming cost V 5 bases and J 4 bases; bases outside gene matches: 18. The complete variable domain, with remaining parts taken from reference TRBV7-9 and TRBJ2-1, reads DTGVSQNPRHKITKRGQNVTFRCDPISEHNRLYWYRQTLGQGPEFLTYFQNEAQLEKSRLLSDRFSAERPKGSFSTLEIQRTEQGDSAMYLCASSGHRGSSGSRYNEQFFGPGTRLTVL.